Shown below are 3 T cell receptor beta chains from a single sample sequenced in a study of blood T cell repertoires in COVID-19. TCRdb's table, derived via immunoSEQ multiplex PCR, lists solely in-frame clones and lacks some. The table includes about 110,000 clones, over 65% detected once. Sequenced input: peripheral blood. These TCRs come from a woman aged 40 to 55 with acute or convalescent COVID-19.

The rearrangement uses TRBV11-2 and TRBJ1-1; 9 bases are a match to TRBD1. This CDR3 has 16 amino acids. Trimming removed 5 bases from V and 5 bases from J; junction bases left unmatched: 12. The germline V gene encodes CDR1 SGHAT and CDR2 FQNNGV. The CDR3 spells CASSTQGQGSWTEAFF. The CDR3 region has the DNA TGTGCCAGCAGCACCCAAGGACAGGGGAGTTGGACTGAAGCTTTCTTT.

The chain recombines TRBV5-6 with TRBJ2-1; a weak D match, TRBD2 (6 bases). V was cut by 3 bases and J by 2 bases, with 12 bases left in between. Germline assignment: CDR1 SGHDT and CDR2 YYEEEE. This CDR3 is built from 15 residues. The CDR3 nucleotides are TGTGCCAGCAGCTCGCGGGGTCTGCCCTACAATGAGCAGTTCTTC. This translates into CASSSRGLPYNEQFF.

The chain employs TRBV28 and TRBJ2-1, with D perhaps TRBD1 (5 bases). The germline gives CDR1 MDHEN, CDR2 SYDVKM. The CDR3 totals 13 residues. Trimming took 4 bases from V and 6 from J, leaving 10 bases between them. CDR3 sequence: CASSSHTGNEQFF. The CDR3 DNA is TGTGCCAGCAGTTCCCATACAGGCAATGAGCAGTTCTTC.